The present T cell receptor (beta chain) was sequenced within a study of T cells after somatic rescue of genetic block. Clones were read by immunoSEQ multiplex PCR, and TCRdb kept only the in-frame ones, dropping some. The sample comprises 65,000 to 70,000 clones, roughly 90% of which are singletons, and 2.5% to 3.5% rests with the top ten. With 2 bases removed from V and 4 bases from J, the gap between germline ends came to 12 bases. There are 14 residues in the CDR3. The germline gives CDR1 SEHNR, CDR2 FQNEAQ (reference sequence). The sequence was obtained from a man between 35 and 55 years old. The chain is built from TRBV7-9 and TRBJ2-7, with D perhaps matching TRBD2 (6 bases). Specimen: peripheral blood mononuclear cells (PBMCs). The CDR3 nucleotides are TGTGCCAGCAGCTTACAACTAGCAGCTTACGAGCAGTACTTC. Its translation: CASSLQLAAYEQYF.